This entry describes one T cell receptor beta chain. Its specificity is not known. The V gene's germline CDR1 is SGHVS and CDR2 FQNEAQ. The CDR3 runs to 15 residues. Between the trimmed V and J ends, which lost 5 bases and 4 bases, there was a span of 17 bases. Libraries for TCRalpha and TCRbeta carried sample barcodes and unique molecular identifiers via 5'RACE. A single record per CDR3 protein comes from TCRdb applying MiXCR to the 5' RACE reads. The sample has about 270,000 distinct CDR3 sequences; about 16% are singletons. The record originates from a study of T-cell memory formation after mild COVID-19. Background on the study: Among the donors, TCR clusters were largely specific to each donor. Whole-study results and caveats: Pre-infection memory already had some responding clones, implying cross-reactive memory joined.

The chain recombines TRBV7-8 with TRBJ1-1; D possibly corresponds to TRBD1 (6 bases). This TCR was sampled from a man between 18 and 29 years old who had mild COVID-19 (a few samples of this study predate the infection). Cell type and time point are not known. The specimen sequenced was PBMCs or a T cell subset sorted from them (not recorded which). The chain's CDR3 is CASSPITGWSTEAFF. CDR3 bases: TGTGCCAGCAGCCCAATAACAGGGTGGAGCACTGAAGCTTTCTTT. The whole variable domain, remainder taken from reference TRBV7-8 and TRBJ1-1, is GAGVSQSPRYKVAKRGQDVALRCDPISGHVSLFWYQQALGQGPEFLTYFQNEAQLDKSGLPSDRFFAERPEGSVSTLKIQRTQQEDSAVYLCASSPITGWSTEAFFGQGTRLTVV.